Given below is one TCR beta chain in context. The target antigen is unknown. The investigators collected lesional scalp punch biopsies and peripheral blood from alopecia areata patients. Sequencing used cDNA as its template, made by extracting RNA and reverse transcribing it. The protocol was immunoSEQ multiplex PCR, while the TCRdb copy is restricted to in-frame clones and leaves out a portion. The table shows some 13,000 clones, with roughly 60% occurring only once. These data belong to a study of CD8+ T cells in alopecia areata. Overall study results and limits: Clonality in lesional scalp, especially alopecia totalis/universalis, exceeded that of normal scalp.

The germline gives CDR1 SGHNT, CDR2 YYREEE (reference sequence). With 4 bases removed from V and 4 bases from J, the gap between germline ends came to 17 bases. The CDR3 covers 15 residues. The chain is built from TRBV5-4 and TRBJ2-5, with a tentative D call TRBD2 (5 bases). The clonotype was recovered from a human donor with alopecia areata. Sequenced: skin. CDR3 sequence: CASSPQPGEGETQYF. The CDR3 DNA sequence: TGTGCCAGCAGCCCACAACCCGGGGAAGGAGAGACCCAGTACTTC.